This TCR beta chain comes out of a study of control samples from healthy donors and cancer patients. The CDR3 contains 13 residues. Trimming left V 7 bases short and J 6 bases short, with 15 bases between. Germline assignment: CDR1 MNHEY and CDR2 SVGAGI. Data came from immunoSEQ multiplex PCR; TCRdb stores just in-frame clones and leaves some out. This table holds roughly 120,000 clones, over 85% found once. The sequence was obtained from a man aged 25-45 years in good health. The chain carries TRBV6-5 and TRBJ1-2; unclear D gene. The specimen sequenced was blood. CDR3 DNA: TGTGCCAGCAAGGAAGAGACACTAGATGGCTACACCTTC. Protein product: CASKEETLDGYTF.